This is a list of T cell receptor beta chains from one sample in a study of patients and donors after allogeneic stem cell transplantation. In TCRdb, the RT-PCR reads were re-called with MiXCR into one record per CDR3 protein. Here the sample spans approximately 170,000 distinct CDR3 sequences, about 24% being singletons. Input material: blood, either unsorted or a sorted T cell fraction (not recorded which). The receptors derive from a human donor who was either an allogeneic HSCT recipient or a stem cell or donor lymphocyte infusion donor (not recorded which). It is not recorded whose cells these are; they may come from a transplant donor. Each CDR3 is given with its conserved first and last residue. Each record gives: V gene, J gene, clone size, D gene, CDR3 DNA, CDR3 protein. D genes are given only for firm matches. Not all rows give a size; the values are once, few, many and, for expanded clones, a class.

>TRBV20-1|TRBJ1-6|many|.
TGCAGTGCTAGAGACGGACAGAACCTTAATAATTCACCCCTCCACTTT
CSARDGQNLNNSPLHF
>TRBV29-1|TRBJ2-7|.|TRBD1
TGCAGCGTAGACTCGGGACAGGGGTTTGACGAGCAGTACTTC
CSVDSGQGFDEQYF
>TRBV18|TRBJ1-2|few|.
TGTGCCAGCTCACCACCTCACCCCTATGGCTACACCTTC
CASSPPHPYGYTF
>TRBV7-6|TRBJ2-1|.|.
TGTGCCAGCAGCTTAGTAACCAGGGGGGCCTACAATGAGCAGTTCTTC
CASSLVTRGAYNEQFF
>TRBV6-6|TRBJ1-2|few|TRBD1
TGTGCCAGCAGACCCCAAACAGGGGCGAAAACCGCTAACTATGGCTACACCTTC
CASRPQTGAKTANYGYTF
>TRBV2|TRBJ2-3|few|TRBD2
TGTGCCAGCAGTGACGTGGGAGGGCCCTTAGATACGCAGTATTTT
CASSDVGGPLDTQYF
>TRBV27|TRBJ1-1|.|TRBD1
TGTGCCAGCAGCGTGGACAGGGGGACTGAAGCTTTCTTT
CASSVDRGTEAFF
>TRBV6-5|TRBJ1-1|.|TRBD1
TGTGCCAGCAGTTCCGAACAGGGGCCTCAGAACACTGAAGCTTTCTTT
CASSSEQGPQNTEAFF
>TRBV6-2/TRBV6-3|TRBJ1-1|.|TRBD1
TGTGCCAGCAGTTACCCCCGAAGGGGGCTTATGAACACTGAAGCTTTCTTT
CASSYPRRGLMNTEAFF
>TRBV5-1|TRBJ2-2|.|.
TGCGCCAGCAGCCCACAGGACAGATCCACCGGGGAGCTGTTTTTT
CASSPQDRSTGELFF
>TRBV7-2|TRBJ2-1|few|TRBD2
TGTGCCAGCAGCTTAGGACTAGCGGGTGAGCAGTTCTTC
CASSLGLAGEQFF
>TRBV9|TRBJ2-2|few|TRBD2
TGTGCCAGCAGCCAAGGAACAGACCCCGGGGGGACCGGGGAGCTGTTTTTT
CASSQGTDPGGTGELFF
>TRBV11-1|TRBJ2-2|.|.
TGTGCCAGCAGCGGGGAGACGAACACCGGGGAGCTGTTTTTT
CASSGETNTGELFF
>TRBV5-1|TRBJ2-5|.|.
TGCGCCAGCAGCCATATCCAAGAGACCCAGTACTTC
CASSHIQETQYF
>TRBV14|TRBJ2-2|few|.
TGTGCCAGCAGCCAAACTTTTAACCGAACGAACACCGGGGAGCTGTTTTTT
CASSQTFNRTNTGELFF